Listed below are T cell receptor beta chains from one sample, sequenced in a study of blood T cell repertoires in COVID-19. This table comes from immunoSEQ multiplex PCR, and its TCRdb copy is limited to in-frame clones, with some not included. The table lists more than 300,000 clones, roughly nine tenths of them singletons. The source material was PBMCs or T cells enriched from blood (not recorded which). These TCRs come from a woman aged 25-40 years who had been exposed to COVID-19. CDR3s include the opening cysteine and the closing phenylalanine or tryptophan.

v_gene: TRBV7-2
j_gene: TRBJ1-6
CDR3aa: CASSLDGQGYNSPLHF

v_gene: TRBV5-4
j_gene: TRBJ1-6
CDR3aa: CASSLAAGTGVSPLHF

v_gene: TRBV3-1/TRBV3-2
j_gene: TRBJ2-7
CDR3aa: CASSQVPQSSYEQYF

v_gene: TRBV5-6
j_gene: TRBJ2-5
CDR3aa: CASSGQGARETQYF

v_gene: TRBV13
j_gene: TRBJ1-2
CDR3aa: CASSATGWVEGYTF

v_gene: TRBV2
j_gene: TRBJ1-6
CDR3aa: CASSLEGVVGNSPLHF

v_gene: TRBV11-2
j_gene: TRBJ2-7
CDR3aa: CASSFGTGNYEQYF

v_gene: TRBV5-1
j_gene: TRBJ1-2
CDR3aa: CASSLEGGRYYTF

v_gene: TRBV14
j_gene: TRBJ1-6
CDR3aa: CASSQDTRNSPLHF

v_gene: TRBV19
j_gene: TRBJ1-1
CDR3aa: CASTAGTGTYTEAFF

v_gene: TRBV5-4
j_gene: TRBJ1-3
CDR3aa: CASSAGQGLGNTIYF

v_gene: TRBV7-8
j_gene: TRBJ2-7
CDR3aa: CASSKGQINTYEQYF

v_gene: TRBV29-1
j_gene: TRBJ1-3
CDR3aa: CSALGSTIYF

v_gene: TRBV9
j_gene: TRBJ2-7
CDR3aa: CASSPGTSGSAYEQYF

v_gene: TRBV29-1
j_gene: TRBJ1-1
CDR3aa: CSVALREAFF

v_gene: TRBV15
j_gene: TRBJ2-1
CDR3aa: CATSRATRAKDEQFF

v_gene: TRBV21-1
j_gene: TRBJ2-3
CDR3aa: CASSKKDSGGRDTQYF

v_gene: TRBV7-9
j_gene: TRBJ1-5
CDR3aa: CASSLAGTGYQPQHF

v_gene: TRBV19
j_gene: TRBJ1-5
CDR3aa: CASSTATGINQPQHF

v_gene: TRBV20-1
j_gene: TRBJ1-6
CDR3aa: CSARRGSPLHF

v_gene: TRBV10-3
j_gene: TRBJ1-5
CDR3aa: CAISGTGGNQPQHF

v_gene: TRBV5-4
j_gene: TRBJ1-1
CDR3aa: CASTETGVGTEAFF

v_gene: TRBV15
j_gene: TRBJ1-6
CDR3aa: CATSRAGQYRTGLNSPLHF

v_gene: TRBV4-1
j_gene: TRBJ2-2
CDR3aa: CASSLQLTLSNTGELFF

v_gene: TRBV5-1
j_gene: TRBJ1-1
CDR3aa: CASSSGQMNTEAFF

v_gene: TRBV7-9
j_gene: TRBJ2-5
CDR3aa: CASSPMSGGGGETQYF

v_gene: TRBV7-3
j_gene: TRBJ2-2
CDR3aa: CASSLTSRGELFF

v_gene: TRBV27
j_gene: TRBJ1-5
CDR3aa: CASRAGQGGSQPQHF

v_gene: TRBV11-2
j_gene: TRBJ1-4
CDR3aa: CASSLRLANEKLFF

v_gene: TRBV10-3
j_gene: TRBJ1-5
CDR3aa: CAISESRDQPQHF

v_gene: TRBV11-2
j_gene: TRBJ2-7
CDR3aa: CASSLTGLQEQYF

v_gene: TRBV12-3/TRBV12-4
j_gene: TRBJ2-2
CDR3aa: CASRRQDTGELFF

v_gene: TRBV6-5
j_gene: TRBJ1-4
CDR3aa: CASSPQGEKLFF

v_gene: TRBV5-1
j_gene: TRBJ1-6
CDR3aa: CASSLAQGARSPLHF